This is a list of T cell receptor beta chains from one sample in a study of T cell responses to AZD1222 COVID-19 vaccine. Produced via immunoSEQ multiplex PCR; TCRdb's table is partial and in-frame only. The sample has over 110,000 clones, about 87% seen once. The sample consisted of peripheral blood, taken on day 0 of AZD1222 vaccination. The receptors come from an adult in good health. Both conserved end residues are part of each CDR3. The order of the fields is CDR3 length, J gene, V gene, clone size, D gene, CDR3 DNA, CDR3 protein. The D gene is left open where the match is weak. Expanded clones are given a class, and other clones once, few, many or no size at all.

15	TRBJ1-1	TRBV30	once	NA	TGTGCCTGGAGTGTAGTAGAAGAACTGAACACTGAAGCTTTCTTT	CAWSVVEELNTEAFF
15	TRBJ1-2	TRBV4-1	NA	NA	TGCGCCAGCAGCCAAGAACCGGGGCTGGGCTATGGCTACACCTTC	CASSQEPGLGYGYTF
12	TRBJ1-5	TRBV30	few	NA	TGTGCCTGGAGCGATACCGATCAGCCCCAGCATTTT	CAWSDTDQPQHF
14	TRBJ2-5	TRBV5-1	NA	TRBD2	TGCGCCAGCAGCTTGGGACTAGCGGGAGAGACCCAGTACTTC	CASSLGLAGETQYF
14	TRBJ1-2	TRBV18	few	TRBD1	TGTGCCAGCTCACTATTACAGGGGGCCGATGGCTACACCTTC	CASSLLQGADGYTF
15	TRBJ1-6	TRBV21-1	few	NA	TGTGCCAGCAGCAAAGCCGGCCACCCCAATTCACCCCTCCACTTT	CASSKAGHPNSPLHF
12	TRBJ2-5	TRBV24-1	NA	TRBD2	TGTGCCACCCGCGGGAGGAGAGAGACCCAGTACTTC	CATRGRRETQYF
14	TRBJ1-6	TRBV6-5	NA	NA	TGTGCCAGCAGGAGAAACCAGGGTGGCTCACCCCTCCACTTT	CASRRNQGGSPLHF
14	TRBJ2-7	TRBV28	NA	TRBD2	TGTGCCAGCAGTTTGCTAGCGGTCTCCTACGAGCAGTACTTC	CASSLLAVSYEQYF
13	TRBJ2-5	TRBV11-3	NA	NA	TGTGCCAGCAGCCAAGGACAGAAAGAGACCCAGTACTTC	CASSQGQKETQYF
16	TRBJ2-7	TRBV27	NA	NA	TGTGCCAGCAGTTTATCGCCAGGGCTTAAACCCCACGAGCAGTACTTC	CASSLSPGLKPHEQYF
14	TRBJ1-1	TRBV28	once	NA	TGTGCCAGCAGTTTGGGGGGGGGAGGAACTGAAGCTTTCTTT	CASSLGGGGTEAFF
16	TRBJ2-4	TRBV10-3	once	NA	TGTGCCATCAGTGAAGGAGGCGCGGTATTGAAAAACATTCAGTACTTC	CAISEGGAVLKNIQYF